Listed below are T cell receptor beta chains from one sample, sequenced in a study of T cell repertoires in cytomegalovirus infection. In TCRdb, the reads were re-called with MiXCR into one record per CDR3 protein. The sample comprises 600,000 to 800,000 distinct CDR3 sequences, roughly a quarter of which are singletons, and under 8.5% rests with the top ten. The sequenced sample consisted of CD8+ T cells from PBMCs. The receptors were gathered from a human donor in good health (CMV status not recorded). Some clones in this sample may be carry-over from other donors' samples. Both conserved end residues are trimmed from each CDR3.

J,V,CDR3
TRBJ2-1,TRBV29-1,SALAIYNEQF
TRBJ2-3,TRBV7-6,ASSPDVIPSTDTQY
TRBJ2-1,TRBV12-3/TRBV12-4,ASSPASSSGLNQF
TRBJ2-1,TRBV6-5,ASSYQGLNNEQF
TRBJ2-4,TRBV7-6,ASSLGGGGSIQY
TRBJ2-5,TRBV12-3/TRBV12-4,ASSLSAETETQY
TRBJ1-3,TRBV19,ASSIEWEGNTIY
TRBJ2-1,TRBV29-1,SVEGTSGLKF
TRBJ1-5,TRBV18,ASSPRWGVNQPQH
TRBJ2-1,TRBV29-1,SVQPQGALGNEQF
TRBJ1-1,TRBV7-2,ASSFRGTGTEAF
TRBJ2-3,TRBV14,ASSLIAGGPTDTQY
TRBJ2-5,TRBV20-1,SARDESPGLDWETQY
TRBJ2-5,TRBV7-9,ASSAGLAGYQETQY
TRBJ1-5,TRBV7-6,ASSFTGGGQPQH
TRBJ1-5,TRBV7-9,ASTIGTGPERRNQPQH
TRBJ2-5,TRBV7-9,ASSAQTGGRSQETQY
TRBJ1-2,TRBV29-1,SVLSPNYGYT
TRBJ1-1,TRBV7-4,ASSSRQGARNTEAF
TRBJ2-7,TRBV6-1,ASSDHRDPYEQY
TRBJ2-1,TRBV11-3,ASSLDGQNNEQF
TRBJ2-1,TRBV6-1,ASITKPGYNEQF
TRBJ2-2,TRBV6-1,ASSPTPGNTGELF
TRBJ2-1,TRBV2,ASSFVAGGFYNEQF
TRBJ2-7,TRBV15,ATNPTGDHEQY
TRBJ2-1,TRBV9,ASSVVYRDGEQF
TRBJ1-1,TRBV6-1,ASSEGQNTEAF
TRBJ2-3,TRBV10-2,ASSSWTSGDWDTQY
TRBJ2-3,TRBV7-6,ASKMGGATDTQY
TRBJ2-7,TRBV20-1,SARPWAGQDPLEQY
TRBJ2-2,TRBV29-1,SVENRLIDGELF
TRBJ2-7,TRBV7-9,ASSSPLTSYEQY
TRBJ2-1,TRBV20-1,SAPSPSNEQF
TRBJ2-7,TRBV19,ASSVQGDAYEQY
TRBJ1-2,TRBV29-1,SVVLTSGGDDGYGYT
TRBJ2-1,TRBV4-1,ASSQVQAGLLNEQF
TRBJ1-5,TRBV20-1,SALDEGLRSNQPQH
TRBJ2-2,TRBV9,ASSVGGSGGTYTGELF
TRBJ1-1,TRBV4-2,ASSSQTQAF
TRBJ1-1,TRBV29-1,SVWGLDREVNTEAF